This T cell receptor beta chain appears in the sequencing data of a study of shared clonotypes between healthy human individuals (dated by TCRdb to about 2020). Study-wide context: The cohort included three men and a couple of women between 18 and 49 years of age. For each donor, CD4 naive and CD4 memory were each run on three plates, CD8 naive on two plates, and CD8 memory on one plate. To estimate repertoire size and how much clonotypes are shared between individuals, the study performed deep sequencing of blood TCR repertoires from a few healthy adults. Libraries were prepared and TCR repertoires were sequenced by different laboratories using diverse techniques, in order to increase sequencing depth and limit assay-specific biases. Between about 0.94 and 8.9 billion PBMCs per donor were obtained by leukapheresis. Paper-wide results and their limitations: Across four donors, approximately 4.6% of naive CD4, roughly 3.8% of naive CD8, under 2.5% of memory CD4, and about 0.44% of memory CD8 clonotypes were shared. Sampling was restricted to blood, and TCR repertoires in tissue are likely to differ from TCR repertoires in blood. Larger estimated clonotype richness was generally found for naive subsets than for memory subsets. Even with the large sequencing depth, rarefaction of the sorted-subset datasets indicated that sequencing was incomplete. Based on pairwise subsampling, the degree of clonotype sharing among donors was expected to be affected by sequencing depth. Because the study included a small number of donors, the genetic and exposure-history diversity represented was limited. Clonotypes shared by all four sorted-subset donors showed higher generation probabilities than non-shared clonotypes.

The donors were healthy, HIV-negative adults who had no recently reported acute infections or vaccinations. Every donor was a Caucasian adult living in Nashville, Tennessee, USA. CD4+ T cells were enriched by magnetic negative selection; naive cells were then positively selected on CD45RA, and the negative fraction formed the memory subset. After blood collection by leukapheresis, PBMCs were isolated using Ficoll-Histopaque density gradient centrifugation and then cryopreserved in the vapor phase of liquid nitrogen. Analytical flow cytometry was used to check the purity and quantity of each magnetically sorted T cell population. From each sorted fraction, genomic DNA was isolated and quantified by UV absorbance on a Nanodrop 2000c. To note about this clone: This receptor's antigen is unknown. The record has no base qualities; no much larger clone is one base away.

Using the deep immunoSEQ assay, TCR CDR3 regions were amplified from genomic DNA by multiplex PCR. Extracted genomic DNA from each cell subset was distributed evenly across all wells of several immunoSEQ 96-well plates, and each plate was treated as a replicate. Each replicate PCR for sorted subsets received about 210 ng genomic DNA, equal to tens of thousands of T cell genomes. Purified libraries were measured with a Qubit 3.0 fluorometer, size-checked on a Bioanalyzer 2100, and measured again with the KAPA Library Quantification kit. A separate single-read 150-cycle Illumina NextSeq 550 flow cell was used to sequence each immunoSEQ 96-well plate. Turning to the authors' computational methods: Because the immunoSEQ output included only junctional sequences and no quality scores, the filtering could not be the same as the filtering used for full-length reads. To assign V/J genes and CDR3, sequences were annotated against IMGT germline references using PyIR, a Python wrapper for IgBLAST v1.9. Reads were filtered out if the reads had weak V/J assignments (E-value above 1e-6), no CDR3, stop codons, out-of-frame junctions, or ambiguous translated residues. V3J clonotypes were defined as sequences sharing an identical inferred V gene, J gene, and CDR3 amino acid sequence. Percentage overlap between repertoires was calculated by dividing the number of shared unique clonotypes by the size of the smaller repertoire. Three approaches were used to assess repertoire richness: RTK rarefaction, the Chao1 estimator, and Recon v2.1 estimates of unobserved clonotypes. For all TCRbeta clonotypes obtained by the gDNA method from a few donors, generation probabilities were computed with OLGA. Imported from immuneACCESS, the table was reduced by TCRdb to in-frame sequences with V and J called. These copies leave out some clones; in studies compared against another copy, an unresolved V gene accounts for under half, and the cause of the remainder is not known. V, J and clone size are taken as reported in that table, and D and trimming were inferred from the DNA itself. The sample table contains millions of clones; only one count was recorded for 85% to 95% of them. The ten largest account for around 0.14% of the sample.

The junction carries 10 bases between V and J, which are trimmed by 2 bases and 3 bases respectively. The CDR3 numbers 14 residues from cysteine through phenylalanine. Only the CDR3 DNA is retained, 42 bases long and in frame from the first base. Reading the germline V gene gives CDR1 KGHSH and CDR2 LQKENI. Rearrangement joined TRBV18 to TRBJ2-5, with the D gene not clear enough to name. This receptor was identified in a man aged 18 to 29 in good health. The specimen was naive CD4+ T cells sorted from blood. The meaning of the sample's cell subset or site label: CD45RA+ positively selected. The CDR3 sequence is CASSPDLREETQYF. The DNA sequence is TGTGCCAGCTCACCAGATTTGCGCGAAGAGACCCAGTACTTC.